This T cell receptor (beta chain) was obtained from a study of T cells after yellow fever vaccination. Overall study findings and caveats: Most clones from primary vaccination resurfaced after the booster (approximately 97% CD4, 88% CD8).

Regarding this clonotype: The antigen remains undetermined.

V shed 5 bases and J shed 2 bases, with 12 bases lying between them. Germline V lookup: CDR1 DFQATT, CDR2 SNEGSKA (reference sequence). This CDR3 comprises 13 residues. One entry per CDR3 protein results from TCRdb running MiXCR on the 5' RACE reads. The sample holds 350,000 to 450,000 distinct CDR3 sequences, around 19% seen once. The V call is TRBV20-1, the J call TRBJ1-2; D is undetermined. The sample here was PBMCs, taken before the yellow fever booster vaccination. The sequence was obtained from a man younger than 30 who received the YFV17D yellow fever vaccine. DNA for the CDR3: TGCAGTGCTCAAGGACGCCCCAACTATGGCTACACCTTC. As protein: CSAQGRPNYGYTF.